This T cell receptor beta chain was found in a study of cytomegalovirus exposure and HLA in healthy donors (dated by TCRdb to 2017 to 2019). Regarding the study in general: According to an earlier analysis of 587 of the donors, 150 million to 200 million T cells yielded roughly 110 million unique TCR beta sequences and about 300 Gb of sequence data. Approximately 300 gigabases of sequencing data and 75 million to 85 million unique TCR sequences made up an early release that covered 640 HLA-typed donors. Among the approximately 400 genotyped donors, roughly 80% belonged to the genetic ancestry cluster associated with self-reported Caucasian donors. The aim of the study was to test whether cataloging public T cell receptors could identify signatures of past pathogen exposure. The study used immunosequencing to profile the T cell repertoires of 666 subjects and linked those repertoires to cytomegalovirus serostatus. Along with the roughly 670-subject first cohort, a separate validation cohort of some 130 different subjects was used. To predict cytomegalovirus infection status, the study combined high-throughput TCR immunosequencing, statistical association of individual TCRs with disease status, and machine learning. In a later analysis, previously published TCR beta repertoires from 550 to 750 donors were re-analyzed and high-resolution HLA genotyping was added so that TCR occurrence patterns could be studied. In the later analysis, no new phenotypic data were used to find candidate immune exposures; instead, reliance was placed on TCR beta sequences and their occurrence across donors. An earlier analysis of some 600 of the donors applied high-throughput TCR beta sequencing to assess whether each TCR beta V gene segment acted as functional or pseudogenic. Donor age, sex, ethnicity and CMV serostatus were compiled together with the repertoire data. A later genetic analysis used genome-wide SNP genotypes for about 65% of the 666 donors, treating that subset as a discovery cohort. Every discovery cohort repertoire had been produced on one sequencing platform. HLA typing included class I and class II loci at four-digit resolution. Typing coverage varied by locus: roughly 620-630 donors for A, B, C, DRB1 and DQB1; roughly 500 for DQA1; approximately 570 for DPA1; approximately 470 for DPB1. Several DR-DQ haplotypes were treated as single units for association and clustering because of strong linkage in the cohort. Among around 400 genotyped donors of the cohort, an average of approximately 200,000 unique TCR beta nucleotide sequences was sequenced per donor, of which roughly 17% were non-productive. Study-wide findings and limitations: Some IMGT-functional V segments, including TRBV6-2 and TRBV6-3, could not be told apart with the 87-base-pair reads, so those segments were excluded. Broadly in line with IMGT annotations, most TCR beta V segments showed up in productive rearrangements about 87% or about 30% of the time in an earlier analysis of several hundred of the donors. According to the authors, the approach could potentially be generalized to other disease states and immunological phenotypes. A total of fewer than 200 TCR beta chains were listed by the study as associated with cytomegalovirus. Across donors, most TCR sequences were observed very rarely, whereas some public TCRs were present in many individuals. Fewer than 20 rarely observed V segments, including chromosome 9 orphons, were excluded from the earlier analysis of about 600 of the donors because counts were too low. Several of the top co-occurrence clusters appeared to be linked to parvovirus B19, influenza, CMV and Epstein-Barr virus, according to a later analysis. A cluster of highly shared sequence variants was judged likely to be a technical artifact of the sequencing pipeline. In a later analysis, most CMV-associated TCR beta chains were found to appear HLA-restricted, with HLA associations seemingly driven largely by CMV exposure. In a later analysis, some 18,000 TCR beta sequences were associated with specific HLA alleles at a false discovery rate of 0.05. When HLA alleles, especially DR and DQ, strongly co-occurred, attributing TCR associations to individual alleles was difficult. Because some donors lacked HLA typing at each locus, the association tests relied only on the typed subset. In a later analysis, the rate of TCR association differed among HLA loci, with DRB1 alleles having the most associated TCRs and HLA-C alleles having the fewest. Correlated functional status among segregating V segments might reflect linkage disequilibrium, but an unknown experimental factor could not be ruled out. Three of the identified cytomegalovirus-associated TCR beta chains were confirmed in vitro to be specific for cytomegalovirus antigens. Compared with equally common non-associated chains, HLA-associated TCR beta chains in a later analysis were more clonally expanded and had lower generation probabilities. In a later genetic analysis, a missense DCLRE1C variant was associated with V-gene and J-gene trimming of TCR beta chains, and the association was replicated in an independent cohort. This cohort had only TCR beta chains sequenced, and the lack of alpha or paired-chain data limited which features could be detected. Roughly uniform sequencing depth across donors was assumed in presence/absence analyses, although this assumption may not hold. A further reported finding was that TCR beta sequences accurately predicted the HLA-A and HLA-B alleles for most subjects in the first cohort. Immune exposure information for the cohort was limited to CMV serostatus. The classifier was reported to diagnose cytomegalovirus status with high specificity and sensitivity in both the original cohort and the validation cohort. According to a later genetic analysis, donors in an Asian-associated ancestry cluster had fewer N-insertions in productive TCRs than the approximately 670-donor mean.

The cohort comprised more than 550 healthy bone marrow donors. Cohort members were all nominally healthy when sampled, although unrecorded immune exposures were likely present. The donor tested CMV seronegative and was one of the 352 seronegative cohort members. Each donor provided a peripheral blood sample, and peripheral blood mononuclear cells were used for TCR beta sequencing. The Qiagen DNeasy Blood Extraction Kit was used to extract genomic DNA from the blood cell samples. To note about this clone: Its target antigen remains unknown. One end of the junction fails to match germline, which may point to a read error.

Receptor libraries were prepared by the immunoSEQ multiplex PCR assay. For the multiplex PCR, a mixture combining 60 forward primers for TCR Vbeta segments and 13 reverse primers for TCR Jbeta segments was used. Amplification of the CDR3 region of rearranged TCR beta genes was performed with a multiplex PCR assay on genomic DNA. Amplified TCR beta libraries were sequenced as 87-base-pair reads on the Illumina HiSeq System. The published analysis was carried out like this. A later analysis tallied approximately 87 million unique TCR beta chains across the 700 or so repertoires, and 10 million to 11 million of those chains were shared by two or more donors. A nearest-neighbor algorithm error-corrected the raw reads and collapsed the reads into unique sequences, merging closely related sequences to remove PCR and sequencing errors. Alignment of CDR3 sequences to IMGT reference sequences was used to assign V, D and J gene segments. Each retained sequence needed at least a six-nucleotide match to both a V gene segment and a J gene segment. Rearrangements were called productive when the CDR3 lacked stop codons and stayed in frame with V and J; all others were non-productive. Following IMGT convention, CDR3 was defined as the stretch from the second conserved V-encoded cysteine up to the conserved J-encoded phenylalanine. In an earlier analysis of around 570 of the donors, sequences lacking an unambiguous match to a single V gene segment were excluded. An earlier analysis of 587 of the donors classified V segments as functional when productive rearrangements were above 56.7% and as segregating when the standard deviation between donors was above 5%. To diagnose cytomegalovirus status from the catalog of TCR beta chain sequences, a statistical classification framework was built. In a later analysis, V and J genes were assigned by comparing TCR nucleotide sequences against IMGT/GENE-DB human TR gene sequences. The TCRdist pipeline was used in a later analysis to assign CDR3 sequences and most-parsimonious VDJ recombination scenarios. In a later analysis, each TCR beta chain was defined by its CDR3 amino acid sequence together with its V-gene family, and reads without a unique V-gene family were excluded. To address suspected cross-contamination and a sequencing artifact, a later analysis removed 592 highly shared, low-generation-probability nucleotide sequences. A later analysis calculated a clonal expansion index for each public chain from normalized within-repertoire ranks of inferred template counts. Generation probabilities in a later analysis came from a VDJ recombination model fitted to out-of-frame rearrangements, and those results were checked against IGoR. Hypergeometric tests were used in a later analysis to score TCR-TCR, TCR-HLA and TCR-CMV co-occurrence, with a repertoire-size bias correction applied to the TCR pairs. False discovery rates were estimated in a later analysis by permuting HLA or CMV assignments 20 times. In a later analysis, co-occurring TCRs were grouped using DBSCAN, with TCRdist sequence similarity added in when clustering inside HLA-allele-positive subsets. Co-occurrence clustering excluded repertoires with fewer than 30,000 or more than 120,000 public chains, plus five with anomalous nucleotide sharing. The table comes from immuneACCESS by way of TCRdb, which keeps in-frame sequences with V and J called. Part of the clones is missing from these tables; in studies checked, under half for an unresolved V gene and the rest for unknown reasons. The V and J calls and clone size were taken over from that table, and D and trimming were inferred from the DNA. A total of 150,000 to 200,000 clones appear in this sample, roughly 87% of them only once. The ten biggest clones cover about 0.5% of the sample.

The CDR1 and CDR2 encoded by the germline V gene (reference sequence) are SSHAT and FNYEAQ. The CDR3 sequence holds 14 residues, the cysteine and phenylalanine included. Of the read, only the CDR3 DNA is kept; its 42 bases are in frame from base 1. Material for sequencing was PBMCs. The sequence derives from a woman aged 50 to 60 in good health and CMV-seronegative. The chain is assembled from TRBV7-7 and TRBJ2-1, with an unclear D gene assignment. The CDR3 amino acid sequence is: CASSPANSPYEQFF. The nucleotide sequence is given as TGTGCTAGCAGCCCAGCGAATTCTCCCTATGAGCAGTTCTTC.